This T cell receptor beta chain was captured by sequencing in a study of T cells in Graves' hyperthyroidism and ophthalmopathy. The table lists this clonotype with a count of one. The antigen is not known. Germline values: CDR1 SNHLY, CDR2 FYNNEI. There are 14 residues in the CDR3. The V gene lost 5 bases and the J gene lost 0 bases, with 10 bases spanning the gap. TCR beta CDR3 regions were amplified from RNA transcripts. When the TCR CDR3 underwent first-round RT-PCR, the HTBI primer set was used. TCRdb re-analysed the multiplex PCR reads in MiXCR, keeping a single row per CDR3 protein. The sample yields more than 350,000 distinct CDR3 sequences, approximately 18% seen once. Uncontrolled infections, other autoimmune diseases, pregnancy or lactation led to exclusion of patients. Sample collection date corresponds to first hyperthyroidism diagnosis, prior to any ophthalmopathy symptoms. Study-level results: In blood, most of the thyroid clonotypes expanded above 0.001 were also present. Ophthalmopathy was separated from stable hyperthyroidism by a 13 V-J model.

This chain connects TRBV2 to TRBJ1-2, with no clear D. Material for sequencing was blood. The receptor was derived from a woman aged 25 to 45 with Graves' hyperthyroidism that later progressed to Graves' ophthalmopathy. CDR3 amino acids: CASSIAEANYGYTF. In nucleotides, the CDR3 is TGTGCCAGCAGTATCGCAGAAGCTAACTATGGCTACACCTTC.